This is a list of T cell receptor beta chains from one sample in a study of naive and memory T cell subsets. TCRdb used MiXCR to reprocess the UMI-ligation and nested PCR reads, holding one entry per CDR3 protein. The sample yields around 29,000 distinct CDR3 sequences, approximately 11% seen once. The sequenced sample consisted of effector memory CD4+ T cells from blood. The receptors derive from a human donor in good health. Each CDR3 is given with its conserved first and last residue. Each record gives: clone size, J gene, D gene, V gene, CDR3 protein, CDR3 DNA. D genes are given only for firm matches. Clone size is shown for a subset of rows, as once, few, many or a class of expanded clone.

size: many; J: TRBJ2-5; D: NA; V: TRBV2; CDR3: CARSGLVQETQYF; DNA: TGTGCCAGGAGCGGCCTCGTCCAAGAGACCCAGTACTTC
size: many; J: TRBJ1-6; D: NA; V: TRBV15; CDR3: CATSRTAYNSPLHF; DNA: TGTGCCACCAGCAGGACAGCTTATAATTCACCCCTCCACTTT
size: many; J: TRBJ2-2; D: TRBD2; V: TRBV7-2; CDR3: CASSLREKSGELFF; DNA: TGTGCCAGCAGCTTGCGGGAGAAGTCCGGGGAGCTGTTTTTT
size: NA; J: TRBJ2-3; D: TRBD2; V: TRBV28; CDR3: CASRPGLAGPSTDTQYF; DNA: TGTGCCAGCAGACCCGGACTAGCGGGCCCCAGCACAGATACGCAGTATTTT
size: NA; J: TRBJ2-1; D: NA; V: TRBV18; CDR3: CASSTDFNNEQFF; DNA: TGTGCCAGCTCGACCGACTTTAACAATGAGCAGTTCTTC
size: many; J: TRBJ2-5; D: TRBD1; V: TRBV30; CDR3: CAWRNRGQETQYF; DNA: TGTGCCTGGAGAAACAGGGGGCAAGAGACCCAGTACTTC
size: many; J: TRBJ1-4; D: NA; V: TRBV13; CDR3: CASNRGGQTTNEKLFF; DNA: TGTGCCAGCAACCGAGGGGGTCAGACAACTAATGAAAAACTGTTTTTT
size: many; J: TRBJ1-6; D: NA; V: TRBV18; CDR3: CASSPLGENSPLHF; DNA: TGTGCCAGCTCACCCCTTGGAGAGAATTCACCCCTCCACTTT
size: medium-sized; J: TRBJ2-2; D: NA; V: TRBV3-1; CDR3: CASSPGLRRTGELFF; DNA: TGTGCCAGCAGCCCAGGACTCCGGAGGACCGGGGAGCTGTTTTTT
size: medium-sized; J: TRBJ2-2; D: TRBD1; V: TRBV19; CDR3: CASSLGQGGIGELFF; DNA: TGTGCCAGTAGTCTGGGACAGGGGGGAATCGGGGAGCTGTTTTTT
size: NA; J: TRBJ1-1; D: NA; V: TRBV5-5; CDR3: CASSLEGRLNTEAFF; DNA: TGTGCCAGCAGCTTGGAGGGACGGCTGAACACTGAAGCTTTCTTT
size: few; J: TRBJ2-3; D: TRBD2; V: TRBV4-3; CDR3: CASSQFSSGSTDTQYF; DNA: TGCGCCAGCAGCCAATTTTCTAGCGGGAGCACAGATACGCAGTATTTT
size: many; J: TRBJ2-1; D: TRBD2; V: TRBV20-1; CDR3: CSSTSSWGSYNNEQFF; DNA: TGCAGTTCGACTAGCTCCTGGGGGTCTTACAACAATGAGCAGTTCTTC
size: few; J: TRBJ1-5; D: TRBD1; V: TRBV20-1; CDR3: CSARNQRDRHQPQHF; DNA: TGCAGTGCTAGAAACCAGAGGGACAGACATCAGCCCCAGCATTTT
size: few; J: TRBJ2-1; D: NA; V: TRBV4-3; CDR3: CASSQWDGYPF; DNA: TGCGCCAGCAGCCAGTGGGACGGGTATCCTTTC
size: many; J: TRBJ2-1; D: TRBD2; V: TRBV29-1; CDR3: CSAASGRAAEQFF; DNA: TGCAGCGCCGCTAGCGGGAGGGCCGCTGAGCAGTTCTTC
size: once; J: TRBJ1-5; D: NA; V: TRBV6-6; CDR3: CASSYRGGEKVGNQPQHF; DNA: TGTGCCAGCAGTTACAGGGGGGGCGAGAAAGTTGGCAATCAGCCCCAGCATTTT
size: NA; J: TRBJ2-1; D: NA; V: TRBV14; CDR3: CASSQTTRGEQFF; DNA: TGTGCCAGCAGCCAAACTACCCGGGGTGAGCAGTTCTTC
size: few; J: TRBJ1-1; D: TRBD1; V: TRBV7-2; CDR3: CASSYSDRASYTEAFF; DNA: TGTGCCAGCAGCTACTCGGACAGGGCGAGTTACACTGAAGCTTTCTTT
size: NA; J: TRBJ1-5; D: NA; V: TRBV30; CDR3: CAWSPAGTFNQPQHF; DNA: TGTGCCTGGTCGCCCGCGGGGACATTCAATCAGCCCCAGCATTTT
size: many; J: TRBJ2-7; D: TRBD2; V: TRBV7-2; CDR3: CASSLLGLAGEQYF; DNA: TGTGCCAGCAGCTTGTTAGGACTAGCCGGCGAGCAGTACTTC
size: many; J: TRBJ2-7; D: NA; V: TRBV28; CDR3: CASAPFVGRGPRGTEQYF; DNA: TGTGCCAGCGCGCCGTTCGTAGGTCGGGGGCCCCGGGGGACCGAGCAGTACTTC
size: few; J: TRBJ2-3; D: TRBD2; V: TRBV7-2; CDR3: CASSLAKGLAGTDTQYF; DNA: TGTGCCAGCAGCTTAGCGAAGGGCCTAGCGGGGACAGATACGCAGTATTTT